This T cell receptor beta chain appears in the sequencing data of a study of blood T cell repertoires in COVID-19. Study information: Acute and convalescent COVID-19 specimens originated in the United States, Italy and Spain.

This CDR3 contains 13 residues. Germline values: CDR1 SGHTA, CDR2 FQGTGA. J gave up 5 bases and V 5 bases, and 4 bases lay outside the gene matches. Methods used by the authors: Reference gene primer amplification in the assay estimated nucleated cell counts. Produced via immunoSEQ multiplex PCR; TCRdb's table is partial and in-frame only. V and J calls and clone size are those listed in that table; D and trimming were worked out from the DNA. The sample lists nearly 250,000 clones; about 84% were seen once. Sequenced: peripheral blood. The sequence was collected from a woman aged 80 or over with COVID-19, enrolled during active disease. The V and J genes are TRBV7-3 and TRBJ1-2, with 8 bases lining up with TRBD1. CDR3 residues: CASSHRTGYGYTF. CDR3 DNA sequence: TGTGCCAGCAGCCACCGGACAGGGTATGGCTACACCTTC.